This TCR beta chain emerged from a study of cytomegalovirus exposure and HLA in healthy donors. PCR was performed using 60 Vbeta and 13 Jbeta primers. The repertoire was sequenced with immunoSEQ multiplex PCR; TCRdb's copy has only in-frame clones and lacks some. The repertoire includes about 200,000 clones, over 9.5% of them detected once, and 7.8% sits in the top ten. Losses at the gene ends were 6 bases for V and 10 bases for J; bases not matched to a gene: 9. Germline V gene lookup returns CDR1 MDHEN and CDR2 SYDVKM. The CDR3 is 14 amino acids. To note about this clone: Its antigen is unknown.

Study conclusions and caveats: Several V segments, TRBV6-2 and TRBV6-3 among them, could not be told apart and were dropped.

Specimen: PBMCs. The TCR was taken from a man between 50 and 59 years old in good health and CMV-seropositive. The chain recombines TRBV28 with TRBJ1-2; 12 nucleotides match TRBD1. The CDR3: CASSRPGTGGFYTF. CDR3 nucleotides: TGTGCCAGCAGCAGACCCGGGACAGGGGGCTTCTACACCTTC.